The source of this T cell receptor beta chain is a study of shared T cell receptors in the human thymus. There are 15 residues in the CDR3. Trimming shortened V by 4 bases and J by 2 bases, and 13 bases separated the two germline ends. Germline-derived CDR1 and CDR2 are MNHEY and SVGAGI. Profiling relied on immunoSEQ multiplex PCR, and the TCRdb table lists in-frame clones only, not all of them. The sample lists roughly 710,000 clones; roughly 85% were seen once. These same records also appear under a second study, on human thymus T cells.

The chain recombines TRBV6-5 with TRBJ2-3; possibly TRBD2 for D (7 bases). The sequence was collected from a girl in the first two years of life with a congenital heart defect. The material sequenced was thymocytes. The CDR3 reads CASSWEGGITDTQYF. CDR3 nucleotide sequence: TGTGCCAGCAGTTGGGAGGGGGGGATCACAGATACGCAGTATTTT.